The 5 T cell receptor beta chains below come from one sample, sequenced in a study of prognosis after radiotherapy for stage I lung cancer. Template was genomic DNA; TCR beta CDR3 amplified in two multiplex PCR rounds. Every TRBV and TRBJ gene had its own specific primer in first-round PCR. MiXCR, run by TCRdb on the multiplex PCR reads, gives a single entry per CDR3 protein. The sample contains around 20,000 distinct CDR3 sequences, 50% to 60% of which appear only once. The sample in question was PBMCs, obtained before or after stereotactic body radiation therapy (not recorded which). These receptors came from a donor aged 50 or older with non-small cell lung cancer.

The V call is TRBV14, the J call TRBJ1-2; 8 nucleotides agree with TRBD1. The CDR3 totals 17 residues. The germline V gene has CDR1 SGHDN and CDR2 FVKESK. J gave up 1 base and V 1 base, and 8 bases lay outside the gene matches. The CDR3 spells CASSQVLQGGVNYGYTF. Written as DNA, the CDR3 is TGTGCCAGCAGCCAAGTTTTACAGGGGGGAGTTAACTATGGCTACACCTTC.

The chain is built from TRBV18 and TRBJ2-1; D uncertain. The V and J ends lost 2 bases and 2 bases respectively, with 7 bases between them. The germline V gene has CDR1 KGHSH and CDR2 LQKENI. This CDR3 is built from 14 residues. The DNA of the CDR3 is TGTGCCAGCTCACCAACTATCCCCTACAATGAGCAGTTCTTC. Amino acid sequence: CASSPTIPYNEQFF.

A note on this clonotype: Germline is not matched at one junction end, which may reflect a read error. This chain connects TRBV27 to TRBJ2-2; 7 positions match TRBD2. This CDR3 comprises 15 residues. Germline V CDR1 and CDR2: MNHEY, SMNVEV (reference sequence). CDR3 sequence: CSSTISGAVAGELFF. The CDR3 DNA reads as TGTTCCAGCACCATCAGCGGGGCGGTGGCCGGGGAGCTGTTTTTT.

The V call is TRBV6-1, the J call TRBJ1-2; 7 nucleotides align to TRBD1. V was pared by 7 bases and J by 7 bases, with 9 bases of the junction left unmatched. The CDR3 is made up of 13 amino acids. The V gene's germline CDR1 is MNHNS and CDR2 SASEGT. In nucleotides, the CDR3 is TGTGCCAGCAAGGGGACAGCCGTATCTGGCTACACCTTC. Protein product: CASKGTAVSGYTF.

This chain joins TRBV28 and TRBJ2-7, with TRBD2 matching over 7 bases. CDR1 MDHEN and CDR2 SYDVKM come from the germline V gene. This CDR3 region has 14 residues. The V and J ends lost 5 bases and 4 bases, in that order; junction bases with no gene match: 8. The CDR3 is CASSRTRGGYEQYF. DNA of the CDR3: TGTGCCAGCAGTCGTACTCGCGGGGGATACGAGCAGTACTTC.